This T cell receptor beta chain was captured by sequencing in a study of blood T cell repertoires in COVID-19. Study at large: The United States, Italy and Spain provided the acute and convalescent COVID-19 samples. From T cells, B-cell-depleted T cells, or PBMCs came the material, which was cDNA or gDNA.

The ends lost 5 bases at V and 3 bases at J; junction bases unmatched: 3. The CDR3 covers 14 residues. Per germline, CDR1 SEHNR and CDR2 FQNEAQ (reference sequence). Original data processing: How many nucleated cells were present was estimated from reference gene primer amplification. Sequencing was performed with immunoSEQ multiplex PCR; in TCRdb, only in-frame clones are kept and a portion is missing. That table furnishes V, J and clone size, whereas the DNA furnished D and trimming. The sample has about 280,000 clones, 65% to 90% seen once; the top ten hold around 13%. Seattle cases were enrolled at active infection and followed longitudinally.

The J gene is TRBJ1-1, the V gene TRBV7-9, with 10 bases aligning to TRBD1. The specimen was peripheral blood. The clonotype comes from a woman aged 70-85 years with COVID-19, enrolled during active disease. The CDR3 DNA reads TGTGCCAGCAGCCCGGGGACAGGGGACACTGAAGCTTTCTTT. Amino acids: CASSPGTGDTEAFF.